One T cell receptor beta chain is described in this entry. The CDR3 length is 15 residues. Germline loops: CDR1 GTSNPN, CDR2 SVGIG (reference sequence). Trimming at V came to 3 bases and at J to 2 bases, leaving 10 bases not matched to a gene. As every portion of the isolated RNA was reverse transcribed, the sequencing read expressed TCRB transcripts. Profiling relied on immunoSEQ multiplex PCR, and the TCRdb table lists in-frame clones only, not all of them. Of roughly 400,000 clones listed, about 14% were seen once; the top ten hold under 0.02%. The data stem from a study of beta chain features in type 1 diabetes.

The specimen sequenced was naive CD4+ T cells from blood. The clonotype was recovered from a woman between 18 and 29 years old in good health. V gene TRBV30 combines with J gene TRBJ2-7, with 7 positions matching TRBD1. CDR3 loop: CAWRRGQAATYEQYF. For the CDR3, the DNA is TGTGCCTGGAGGAGGGGGCAGGCGGCTACCTACGAGCAGTACTTC.